One and the same sample provided the 5 T cell receptor beta chains below, sequenced in a study of molecular identifiers for immune sequencing clone quantification. TCRdb analysed the PCR reads with MiXCR anew, one entry per CDR3 protein. Of 85,000 to 95,000 distinct CDR3 sequences in the sample, over 15% are singletons; the top ten hold around 0.8%. The sequenced sample consisted of naive CD8+ T cells from blood, with Jurkat cell RNA spiked in. Subset: FACS-sorted CD8+CD4-CCR7+CD45RA+ naive T cells. These receptor sequences come from a human donor in good health. Some libraries in this study had Jurkat cell RNA spiked in.

The chain combines TRBV27 with TRBJ1-5; D ambiguous. Trimming took 2 bases from V and 7 from J, leaving 12 bases between them. CDR3 length: 14 amino acids. Per germline, CDR1 MNHEY and CDR2 SMNVEV (reference sequence). Written as DNA, the CDR3 is TGTGCCAGCAGTTTAGCCCGGAAGGGACAGCCCCAGCATTTT. It codes for CASSLARKGQPQHF.

Notes on this clonotype: The CDR3 does not close with the conserved phenylalanine or tryptophan, likely indicating a read error. The chain recombines TRBV20-1 with TRBJ1-5; a possible D gene is TRBD1 (5 bases). There are 13 residues in the CDR3. V shed 7 bases and J shed 4 bases, with 14 bases lying between them. CDR1 DFQATT and CDR2 SNEGSKA come from the germline V gene (reference sequence). The CDR3 is CSVRGIENQPQHS. CDR3 nucleotide sequence: TGCAGTGTTAGGGGCATTGAGAATCAGCCCCAGCATTCT.

Points on this clonotype: This may be a read error: a much more frequent sequence differs by one nucleotide. The chain couples TRBV30 to TRBJ2-3; D ambiguous. Matching the DNA end better, TRBJ1-5 makes the J call doubtful. The CDR3 length is 14 residues. Germline V gene lookup returns CDR1 GTSNPN and CDR2 SVGIG (reference sequence). CDR3 in DNA: TGTGCCTGGTCCCTAGCGGGAGTCGCAGATACGCAGCATTTT. Amino acids: CAWSLAGVADTQHF.

This clonotype has a count of ten or more. CDR3 in DNA: TGTGCCAGCAGTTACTCGCCAGGGGGCAATCAGCCCCAGCATTTT. As protein: CASSYSPGGNQPQHF. This chain links TRBV6-2 or TRBV6-3 with TRBJ1-5, with TRBD1 as a possible D gene (6 bases). V was trimmed by 0 bases and J by 2 bases, leaving 8 bases between them. Germline V CDR1 and CDR2: MNHEY, SVGEGT. This CDR3 comprises 15 residues.

This clonotype was observed at least ten times. The J gene is TRBJ2-3, the V gene TRBV27, with unresolved D. Trimming removed 2 bases at V and 4 bases at J, with 10 bases between. Germline V gene sequence: CDR1 MNHEY, CDR2 SMNVEV (reference sequence). This CDR3 is 14 amino acids long. In nucleotides, the CDR3 is TGTGCCAGCAGTTTACAACATCCCCCAGATACGCAGTATTTT. This gives the protein CASSLQHPPDTQYF.